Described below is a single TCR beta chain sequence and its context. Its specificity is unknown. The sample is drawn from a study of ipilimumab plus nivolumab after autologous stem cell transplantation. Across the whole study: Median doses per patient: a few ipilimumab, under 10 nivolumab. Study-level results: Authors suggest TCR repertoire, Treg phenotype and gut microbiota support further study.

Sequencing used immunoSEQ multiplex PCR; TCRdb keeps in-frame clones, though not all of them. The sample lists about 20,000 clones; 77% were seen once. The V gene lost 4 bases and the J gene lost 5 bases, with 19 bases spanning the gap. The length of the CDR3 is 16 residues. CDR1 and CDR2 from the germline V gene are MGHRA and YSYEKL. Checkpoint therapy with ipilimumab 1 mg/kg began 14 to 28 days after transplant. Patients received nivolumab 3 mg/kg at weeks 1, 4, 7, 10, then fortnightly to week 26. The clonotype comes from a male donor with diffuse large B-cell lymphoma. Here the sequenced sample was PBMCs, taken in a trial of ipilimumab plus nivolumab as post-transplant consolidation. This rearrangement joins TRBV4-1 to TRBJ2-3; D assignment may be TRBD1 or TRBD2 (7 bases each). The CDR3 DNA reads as TGCGCCAGCAGCCCCCGGGAGGCAGGGGGAATAGATACGCAGTATTTT. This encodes CASSPREAGGIDTQYF.